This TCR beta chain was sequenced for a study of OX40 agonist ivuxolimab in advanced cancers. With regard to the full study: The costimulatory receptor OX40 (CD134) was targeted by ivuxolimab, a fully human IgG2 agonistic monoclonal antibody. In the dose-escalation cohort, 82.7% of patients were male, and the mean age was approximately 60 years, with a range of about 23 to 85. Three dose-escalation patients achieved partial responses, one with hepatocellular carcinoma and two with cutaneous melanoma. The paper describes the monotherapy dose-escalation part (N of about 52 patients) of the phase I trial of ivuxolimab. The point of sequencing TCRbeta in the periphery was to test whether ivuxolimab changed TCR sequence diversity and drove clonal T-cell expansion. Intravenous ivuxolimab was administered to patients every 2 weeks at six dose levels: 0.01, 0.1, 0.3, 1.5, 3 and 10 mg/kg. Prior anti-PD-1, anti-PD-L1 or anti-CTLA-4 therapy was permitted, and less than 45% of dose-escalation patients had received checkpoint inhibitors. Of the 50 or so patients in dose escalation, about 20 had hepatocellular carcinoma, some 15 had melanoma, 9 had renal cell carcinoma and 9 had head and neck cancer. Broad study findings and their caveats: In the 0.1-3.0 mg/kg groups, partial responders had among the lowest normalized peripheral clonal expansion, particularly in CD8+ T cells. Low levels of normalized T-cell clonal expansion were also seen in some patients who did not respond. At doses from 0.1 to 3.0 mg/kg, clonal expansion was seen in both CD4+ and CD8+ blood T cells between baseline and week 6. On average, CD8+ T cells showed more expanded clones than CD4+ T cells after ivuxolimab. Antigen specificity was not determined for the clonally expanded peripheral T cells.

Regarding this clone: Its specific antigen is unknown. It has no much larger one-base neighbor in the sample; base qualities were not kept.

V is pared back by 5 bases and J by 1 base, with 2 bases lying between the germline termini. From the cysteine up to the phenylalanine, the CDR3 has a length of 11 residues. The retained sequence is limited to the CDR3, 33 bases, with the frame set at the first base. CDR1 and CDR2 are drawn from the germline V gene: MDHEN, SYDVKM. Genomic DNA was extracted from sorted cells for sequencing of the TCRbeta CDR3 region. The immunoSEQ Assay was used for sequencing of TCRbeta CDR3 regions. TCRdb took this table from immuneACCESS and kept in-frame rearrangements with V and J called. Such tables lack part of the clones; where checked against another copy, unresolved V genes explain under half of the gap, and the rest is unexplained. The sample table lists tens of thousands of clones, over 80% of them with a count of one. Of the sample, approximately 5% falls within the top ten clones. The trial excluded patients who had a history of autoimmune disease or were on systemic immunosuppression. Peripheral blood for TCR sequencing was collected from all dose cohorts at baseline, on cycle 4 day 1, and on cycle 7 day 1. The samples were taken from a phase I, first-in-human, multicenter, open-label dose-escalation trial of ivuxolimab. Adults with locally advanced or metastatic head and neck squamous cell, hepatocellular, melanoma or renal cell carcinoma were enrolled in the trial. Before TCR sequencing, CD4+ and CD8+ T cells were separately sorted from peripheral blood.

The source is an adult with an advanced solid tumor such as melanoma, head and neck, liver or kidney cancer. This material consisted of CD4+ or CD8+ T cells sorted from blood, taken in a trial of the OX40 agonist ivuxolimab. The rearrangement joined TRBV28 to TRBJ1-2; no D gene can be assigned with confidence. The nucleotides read TGTGCCAGCAGTGTTAACTATGGCTACACCTTC. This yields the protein CASSVNYGYTF.